This paragraph covers one TCR beta chain sequence. Sequencing used immunoSEQ multiplex PCR; TCRdb keeps in-frame clones, though not all of them. This table has about 300,000 clones, roughly 86% appearing once. This CDR3 comprises 15 residues. The germline CDR1 and CDR2 sequences are SGHTA and FQGNSA. Trimming pared 4 bases from V and 0 bases from J, leaving 10 bases between. The data are from a study of blood T cell repertoires in COVID-19. Looking at the study overall: Nucleic acid was either cDNA or gDNA, and it came from T cells, B-cell-depleted T cells, or PBMCs.

Seattle patient enrollment occurred during active infection, with longitudinal follow-up thereafter. The chain uses TRBV7-2 and TRBJ1-3; unclear D gene. This TCR was recovered from a woman aged 25 to 39 with COVID-19, enrolled during active disease. The specimen was peripheral blood. The CDR3 region has the DNA TGTGCCAGCAGCTCCCGGAGTAGCTCTGGAAACACCATATATTTT. Translation gives CASSSRSSSGNTIYF. The full variable domain, in which reference TRBV7-2 and TRBJ1-3 provide the parts outside the CDR3, is GAGVSQSPSNKVTEKGKDVELRCDPISGHTALYWYRQSLGQGLEFLIYFQGNSAPDKSGLPSDRFSAERTGGSVSTLTIQRTQQEDSAVYLCASSSRSSSGNTIYFGEGSWLTVV.